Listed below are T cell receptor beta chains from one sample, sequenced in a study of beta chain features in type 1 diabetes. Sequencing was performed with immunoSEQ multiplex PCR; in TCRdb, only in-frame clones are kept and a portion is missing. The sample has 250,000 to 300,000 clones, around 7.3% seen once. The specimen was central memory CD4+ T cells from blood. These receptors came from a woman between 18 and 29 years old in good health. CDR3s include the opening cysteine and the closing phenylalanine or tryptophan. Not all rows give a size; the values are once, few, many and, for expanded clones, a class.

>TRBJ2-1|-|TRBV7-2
CASSLRRDLVDNEQFF
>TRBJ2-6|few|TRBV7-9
CASSPQSGANVLTF
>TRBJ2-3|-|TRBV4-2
CASSLEAGDTQYF
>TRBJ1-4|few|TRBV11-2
CASSPRRGGEKLFF
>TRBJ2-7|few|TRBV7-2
CASSYTSYEQYF
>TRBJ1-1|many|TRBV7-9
CASSFGQMNTEAFF
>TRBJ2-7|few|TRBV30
CAWSVGTGAYEQYF
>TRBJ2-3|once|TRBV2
CASRPGTARTQYF
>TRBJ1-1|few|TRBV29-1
CSVGGVNTEAFF
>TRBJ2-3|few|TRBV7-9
CASSPSSGIRTDTQYF
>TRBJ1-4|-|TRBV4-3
CASSAQGTYEKLFF
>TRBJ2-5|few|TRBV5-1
CASSHSRGGGQETQYF
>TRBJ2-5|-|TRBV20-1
CSARHGETQYF
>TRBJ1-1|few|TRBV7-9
CASSTPNVATEAFF
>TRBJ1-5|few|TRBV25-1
CASTRDGNQPQHF
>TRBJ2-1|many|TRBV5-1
CASSHGPSYNEQFF
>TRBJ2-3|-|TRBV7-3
CASSFGSGYTDTQYF
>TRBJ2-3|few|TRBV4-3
CASSQVGRGGVDTQYF
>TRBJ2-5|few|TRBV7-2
CASTLQGVGETQYF
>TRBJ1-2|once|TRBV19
CASSIQGVQSGYTF
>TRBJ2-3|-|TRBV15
CATSRDRGAPSTDTQYF
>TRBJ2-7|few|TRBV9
CASSVALLEEQYF
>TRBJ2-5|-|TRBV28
CASSSGGRQETQYF
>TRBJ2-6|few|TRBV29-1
CSVVGAGANVLTF
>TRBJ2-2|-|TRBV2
CASRDGSHAYGELFF
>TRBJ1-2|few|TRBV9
CASRTGYGYTF
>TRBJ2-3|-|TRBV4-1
CASSQGQIDTQYF
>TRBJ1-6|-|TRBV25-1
CASSDQGTYNSPLHF
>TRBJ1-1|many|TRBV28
CASSFPGTVNTEAFF
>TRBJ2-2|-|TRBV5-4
CASTPRGTGELFF
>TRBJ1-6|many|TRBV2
CASSPNGNMGISPLHF
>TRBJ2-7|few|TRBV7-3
CASSATGPYEQYF
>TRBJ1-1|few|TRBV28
CASSNAEGSRSSFF
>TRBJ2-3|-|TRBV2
CASAQGDSTDTQYF
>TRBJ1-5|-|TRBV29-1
CSVQVRGQPQHF
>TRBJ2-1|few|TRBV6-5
CASSYEGGDTNEQFF
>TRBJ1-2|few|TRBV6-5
CASGTGGYGYTF
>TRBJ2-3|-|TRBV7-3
CASSWGLAGDTQYF
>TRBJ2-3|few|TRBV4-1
CASSQVGPHTQYF
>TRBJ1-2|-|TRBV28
CASRTRGYYYGYTF
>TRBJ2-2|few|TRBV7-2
CASSSSGTGGTGELFF
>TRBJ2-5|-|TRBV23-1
CASSLRTSGRLEETQYF
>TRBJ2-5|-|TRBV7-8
CASSLDAGTGRETQYF
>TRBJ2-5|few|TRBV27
CASSLRGNRETQYF
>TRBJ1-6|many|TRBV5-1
CASSIGTAPNSPLHF
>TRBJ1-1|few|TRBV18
CASSPRTGTMNTEAFF
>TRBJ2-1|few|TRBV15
CATSRPGLGGEQFF
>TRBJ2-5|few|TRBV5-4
CASSSGLGTETQYF
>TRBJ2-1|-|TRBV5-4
CASSSPYNEQFF
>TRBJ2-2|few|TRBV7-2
CASSSGTGATGELFF
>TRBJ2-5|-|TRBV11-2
CASTRDPHETQYF
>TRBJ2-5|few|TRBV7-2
CASSLAILAGAYQETQYF
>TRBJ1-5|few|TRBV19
CASSMRDSNQPQHF
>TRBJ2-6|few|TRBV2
CASSVRAGANVLTF
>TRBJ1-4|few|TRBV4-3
CASSRQGSEKLFF
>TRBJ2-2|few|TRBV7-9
CASSFPIAGGLTELFF
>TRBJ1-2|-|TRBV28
CASSLIQPSYGYTF
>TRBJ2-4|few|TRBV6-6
CASRSGSGSANIQYF
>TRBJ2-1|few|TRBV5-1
CASSQSPPGQGHNEQFF